This T cell receptor (beta chain) came from a study of human T cells and chemical hapten exposure. Whole-study results and caveats: Significantly more large CDR3 similarity clusters were formed by expanded TCRs than by controls.

Note on this clonotype: Its antigen is still unknown.

TCRdb re-derived calls from the RACE reads in MiXCR, one entry per CDR3 protein. There are more than 150,000 distinct CDR3 sequences in the sample; roughly 30% occur only once, and approximately 3% lies in the top ten. Time point specified: pre-sensitization, week 0. The sample's treatment: therapeutic diphenylcyclopropenone sensitization with weekly scalp DPC. Germline trimming cut 4 bases from V and 3 bases from J; bases unmatched to any gene: 6. The CDR3 sequence is 14 residues long. Germline V gives CDR1 SGHTA, CDR2 FQGNSA. The gene calls are TRBV7-2 and TRBJ2-7, with 7 bases lining up with TRBD1. The clonotype was recovered from a woman in her twenties or thirties with alopecia areata. Some clones in this sample may be carry-over from other donors' samples. Sequenced material: whole blood, taken in connection with sensitization to the hapten diphenylcyclopropenone (DPC). This chain's CDR3 is CASSSWDSSYEQYF. In DNA, the CDR3 is TGTGCCAGCAGCTCCTGGGACAGTAGCTACGAGCAGTACTTC.